The source of this T cell receptor (beta chain) is a study of PD-1 blockade in classical Hodgkin lymphoma (dated by TCRdb to about 2020). As for the study more broadly: Nivolumab dosing was 3 mg/kg intravenously every 2 weeks, continuing until either disease progression or unacceptable toxicity. The study used CyTOF and TCR beta sequencing to define a peripheral blood immune signature of response to PD-1 blockade in classical Hodgkin lymphoma.

Explained via the paper, the time point label denotes: cycle 2 day 1 (C2D1) of nivolumab. Every trial patient had relapsed following autologous stem cell transplantation, and prior brentuximab vedotin exposure was what differed among cohorts A, B and C. The trial cohort was composed of approximately 56 patients with relapsed/refractory classical Hodgkin lymphoma, for whom complete response, partial response or progressive disease was recorded as best overall response. Trial patients were treated with single-agent nivolumab in the multi-cohort phase II CheckMate 205 trial. An independent review committee assessed best overall response by applying the 2007 International Working Group response criteria. Trial PBMCs were collected just before the start of nivolumab (C1D1) and during therapy at cycle 2 day 1 and cycle 4 day 1. After peripheral blood was drawn into 8 mL Vacutainer Cell Preparation Tubes, PBMCs were isolated by centrifugation and then cryopreserved.

CDR3 length: 13 amino acids, cysteine to phenylalanine. Just the 39-base CDR3 DNA is kept, in frame starting at base 1. CDR1 MDHEN and CDR2 SYDVKM are derived from the germline V gene. The V and J ends are trimmed by 10 bases and 3 bases, leaving 13 bases between them. What the research found in general, with its limitations: Among trial patients, those achieving complete response had baseline diversity similar to that of newly diagnosed patients, while diversity was significantly lower in partial responders and progressors. The study covered only a single clinical trial cohort, and the causes of the repertoire differences, possibly disease activity or prior therapy, were still not defined. A significant rise by C4D1 was seen in CD4+ but not CD8+ TCR diversity (p=0.0027 vs p=0.16), with the rise being most apparent in complete responders (p=0.02). Baseline TCR diversity was reported to be lower in newly diagnosed patients than in healthy donors, and even lower in relapsed/refractory patients. Lower diversity was seen in patients whose nivolumab began less than 1 year after ASCT, and these patients were left out of later analyses so that immune reconstitution would not confound the results.

Points on this clone: Its antigen target is currently unknown. Base qualities are not provided; no much larger clone lies one nucleotide away.

Genomic DNA was extracted with the Qiagen DNeasy kit from unsorted PBMCs and from negatively selected CD4+ and CD8+ fractions. TCR beta CDR3 regions were subjected to amplification by immunoSEQ multiplex PCR with primers that anneal to V and J segments. A synthetic immune receptor repertoire was used to minimize amplification bias, and remaining bias was computationally removed after sequencing. The source study handled its data this way. Custom Python scripts were used to quantify repertoire diversity as the Shannon entropy index. Unsorted, CD4+ and CD8+ repertoires were examined separately, except in combined analyses, for which CD4+ and CD8+ sequences were merged in silico. A clone counted as expanded when the clone's frequency after treatment rose at least 2-fold relative to C1D1, and clones undetected at baseline were given a pseudocount of 0.5. Clones with 0 or 1 copy at C1D1 were classified as singleton clones, and clones with 2 or more copies were classified as non-singleton clones. Clones expanded in unsorted samples were assigned a CD4+, CD8+ or unknown annotation through matching of protein sequences in sorted samples from the same patient. Wilcoxon tests on paired samples were used to test diversity changes from C1D1 to C4D1. Not all clones reach the TCRdb copy of this immuneACCESS table, which keeps in-frame sequences only. Checked studies attribute under half of the gap to unresolved V genes and leave the rest unexplained. V and J calls and clone size come straight from that table; D and trimming were deduced from the DNA. The sample profile shows about 36,000 clones; roughly three quarters of them were found once. The biggest ten clones account for about 14% of the sample.

The TCR sequence derives from a human donor with classical Hodgkin lymphoma. The material was peripheral blood mononuclear cells (PBMCs), obtained before the second cycle of nivolumab. This sequence uses TRBV28 and TRBJ2-1, with the D gene too uncertain to name. CDR3 protein: CATGAIIYNEQFF. The sequenced DNA: TGTGCCACTGGAGCGATCATCTACAATGAGCAGTTCTTC.